This T cell receptor beta chain derives from a study of cytomegalovirus exposure and HLA in healthy donors. CDR1 and CDR2 (germline): MNHNS, SASEGT. CDR3 length equals 14 residues. J gave up 2 bases and V 8 bases, and 5 bases lay outside the gene matches. Amplification used 60 Vbeta primers and 13 Jbeta primers. Using immunoSEQ multiplex PCR, the repertoire was profiled, and TCRdb retains in-frame clones only, with some absent. The data hold roughly 120,000 clones, with roughly four fifths observed a single time. V is TRBV6-1 and J is TRBJ2-3; 9 bases map to TRBD2. The sample was PBMCs. The receptor was derived from a man in his forties or fifties in good health and CMV-seropositive. This CDR3 is CASEAGGSTDTQYF. The CDR3 DNA reads as TGTGCCAGCGAGGCGGGAGGGTCCACAGATACGCAGTATTTT.